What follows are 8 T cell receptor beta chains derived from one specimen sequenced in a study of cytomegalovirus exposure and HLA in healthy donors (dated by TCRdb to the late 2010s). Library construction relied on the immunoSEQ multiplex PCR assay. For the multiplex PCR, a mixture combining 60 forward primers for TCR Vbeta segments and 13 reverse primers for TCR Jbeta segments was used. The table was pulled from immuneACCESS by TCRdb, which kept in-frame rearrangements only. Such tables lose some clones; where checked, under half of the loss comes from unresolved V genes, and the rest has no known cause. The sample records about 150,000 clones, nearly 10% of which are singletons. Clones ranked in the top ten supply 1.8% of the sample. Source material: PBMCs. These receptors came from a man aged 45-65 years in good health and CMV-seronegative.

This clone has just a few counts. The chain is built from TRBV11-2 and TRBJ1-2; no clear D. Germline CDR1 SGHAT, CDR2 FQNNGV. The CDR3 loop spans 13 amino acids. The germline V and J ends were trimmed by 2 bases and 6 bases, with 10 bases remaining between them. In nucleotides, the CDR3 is TGTGCCAGCAGCTTAAGCTGGGGAGATGGCTACACCTTC. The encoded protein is CASSLSWGDGYTF.

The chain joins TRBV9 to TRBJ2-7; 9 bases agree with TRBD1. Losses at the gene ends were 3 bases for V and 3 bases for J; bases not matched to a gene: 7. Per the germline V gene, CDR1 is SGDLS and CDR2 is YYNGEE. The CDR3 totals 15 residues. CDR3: CASSEGTGQGYEQYF. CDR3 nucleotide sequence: TGTGCCAGCAGCGAGGGGACAGGGCAAGGCTACGAGCAGTACTTC.

The CDR3 nucleotides read TGCGCCAGCAGCTCGGGACAGGGGGTCAACACTGAAGCTTTCTTT. As protein: CASSSGQGVNTEAFF. The chain links TRBV5-1 to TRBJ1-1; 11 bases are a match to TRBD1. This CDR3 comprises 15 residues. Looked up from germline, CDR1 is SGHRS and CDR2 is YFSETQ. After removal of 3 bases from V and 2 bases from J, the junction contained 3 bases not matched to a gene. The complete variable domain, with remaining parts taken from reference TRBV5-1 and TRBJ1-1, reads KAGVTQTPRYLIKTRGQQVTLSCSPISGHRSVSWYQQTPGQGLQFLFEYFSETQRNKGNFPGRFSGRQFSNSRSEMNVSTLELGDSALYLCASSSGQGVNTEAFFGQGTRLTVV.

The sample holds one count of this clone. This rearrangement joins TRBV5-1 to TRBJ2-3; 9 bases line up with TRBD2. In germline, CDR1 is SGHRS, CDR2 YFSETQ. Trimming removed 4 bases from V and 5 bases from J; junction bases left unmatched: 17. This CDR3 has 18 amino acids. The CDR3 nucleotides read TGCGCCAGCAGCCCTATCAGACAAAGCGGGAGGACCATAGATACGCAGTATTTT. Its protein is CASSPIRQSGRTIDTQYF.

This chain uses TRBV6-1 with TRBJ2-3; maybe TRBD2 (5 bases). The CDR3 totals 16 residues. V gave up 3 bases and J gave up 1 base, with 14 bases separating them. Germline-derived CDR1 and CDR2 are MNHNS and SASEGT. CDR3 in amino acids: CASSDPRLPGTDTQYF. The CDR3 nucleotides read TGTGCCAGCAGTGACCCCCGACTACCGGGCACAGATACGCAGTATTTT.

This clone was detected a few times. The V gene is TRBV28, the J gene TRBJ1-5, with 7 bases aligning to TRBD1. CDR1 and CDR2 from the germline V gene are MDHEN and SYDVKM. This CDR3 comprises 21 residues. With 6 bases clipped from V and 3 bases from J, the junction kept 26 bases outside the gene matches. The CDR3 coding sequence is TGTGCCAGCAGGGCCCAAGGGACAGAGTTTATTCCGAGGGGATACAATCAGCCCCAGCATTTT. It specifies CASRAQGTEFIPRGYNQPQHF.

The CDR3 reads CASSTGALYEQYF. The CDR3 nucleotides read TGTGCCAGCAGTACAGGGGCATTGTACGAGCAGTACTTC. The genes are TRBV27 and TRBJ2-7, with 7 bases lining up with TRBD1. This CDR3 has 13 amino acids. V dropped 5 bases and J dropped 4; count of bases not matched to a gene: 5. Germline values: CDR1 MNHEY, CDR2 SMNVEV (reference sequence).

The CDR3, as DNA: TGTGCCAGCTCACCTAGACTGGCGAACACCGGGGAGCTGTTTTTT. As protein: CASSPRLANTGELFF. V and J are TRBV18 and TRBJ2-2; no clear D gene. The CDR3 is 15 amino acids. Germline CDR1 KGHSH, CDR2 LQKENI. Trimming removed 3 bases from V and 0 bases from J, with 8 bases in between.